Here is one T cell receptor beta chain with its context. Its antigen is unknown. These data belong to a study of monozygotic twins with inflammatory bowel disease. Study-wide results and caveats: IBD patients exhibited fewer clonotypes shared with other individuals than healthy twins, particularly with disease activity. Patient-specific immunosuppressive treatments may have made repertoires more variable.

Blood was drawn once per donor, and each sample measured approximately 2.4 ml. Input per TCR library consisted of about 3.5 ug of total RNA. TCRdb re-called the 5' RACE reads; one entry per CDR3 protein, DNA not given. The sample is made up of 90,000 to 110,000 distinct CDR3 sequences, and the top ten hold under 15% of it. The sequencing input was blood. The TCR sequence derives from a human donor with ulcerative colitis or Crohn's disease, or a healthy co-twin of an affected twin (not recorded which).

This CDR3 is CASSGSGGNQPQHF. The chain is built from TRBV12-3 or TRBV12-4 and TRBJ1-5; TCRdb indicates TRBD1, and absent DNA this call remains unverified. This CDR3 comprises 14 residues.